This T cell receptor beta chain was captured in a study of blood T cells in healthy people across ages. General study results and limits: From one million sequenced T cells, diversity estimates were lower bounds. Significant beta diversity loss was already apparent by age approximately 38, declining roughly linearly. Without sorted subsets, naive and antigen-experienced compartments could not be conclusively compared.

PCR was performed a second time for roughly 7 to 11 cycles using a sample-barcoded 5' primer and a J-beta primer mix. Each TCR beta cDNA got a 12-nucleotide random molecular identifier. TCRdb re-called the 5' RACE reads with MiXCR, one entry per CDR3 protein. Here the sample spans about 640,000 distinct CDR3 sequences, roughly 58% being singletons. This clonotype turned up a few times. The antigen remains unidentified. This TCR was recovered from a man aged 55 to 70 in good health. Sequenced material: blood.

The CDR3, as DNA: TGTGCCAGCAGCTTAGCCGTGGGACAGGGAGGCTACACCTTC. It encodes CASSLAVGQGGYTF. The gene calls are TRBV7-9 and TRBJ1-2, with 9 bases aligning to TRBD1. There are 14 residues in the CDR3. J lost 8 bases, V lost 0 bases, and 4 bases had no gene match. Germline V gene sequence: CDR1 SEHNR, CDR2 FQNEAQ (reference sequence). Full variable domain (rest looked up from reference TRBV7-9 and TRBJ1-2): DTGVSQNPRHKITKRGQNVTFRCDPISEHNRLYWYRQTLGQGPEFLTYFQNEAQLEKSRLLSDRFSAERPKGSFSTLEIQRTEQGDSAMYLCASSLAVGQGGYTFGSGTRLTVV.